Ten or more counts support the clone carrying this TCR beta chain. The data originate from a study of CD8 T cells in ankylosing spondylitis. TCRdb independently ran MiXCR on the 5' RACE reads; one entry per CDR3 protein. The table records tens of thousands of distinct CDR3 sequences, 5.3% of them present only once. CDR1 is SEHNR and CDR2 is FQNEAQ in the germline V gene (reference sequence). V was pared by 6 bases and J by 5 bases, with 16 bases between. This CDR3 has 14 amino acids. This sequence was found in a male donor with ankylosing spondylitis or in good health (not recorded which). Sequencing used blood, either unsorted or a sorted T cell fraction (not recorded which). The gene calls are TRBV7-9 and TRBJ1-2; possible D gene TRBD1, 5 bases. The CDR3 reads CASSSLTEGYGYTF. The CDR3 nucleotides read TGTGCCAGCAGTTCCTTGACGGAGGGGTATGGCTACACCTTC.